This T cell receptor (beta chain) derives from a study of T cell responses to AZD1222 COVID-19 vaccine. This CDR3 has 14 amino acids. Germline CDR1 is MNHEY and CDR2 is SMNVEV (reference sequence). With 7 bases removed from V and 0 bases from J, the gap between germline ends came to 10 bases. Regarding this clone: Antigen specificity is unknown.

The study's findings and limits: The study sampled repertoires only after the peak T cell response.

The table came from immunoSEQ multiplex PCR; TCRdb's copy has only in-frame clones and leaves some out. The table has some 120,000 clones, roughly 90% seen once. Material: peripheral blood, obtained on day 0 of AZD1222 vaccination. This receptor was obtained from an adult in good health. The V and J genes are TRBV27 and TRBJ2-1; D call uncertain. CDR3 sequence (DNA): TGTGCCAGCAAAATCCTCTACTCCTACAATGAGCAGTTCTTC. This sequence encodes CASKILYSYNEQFF.